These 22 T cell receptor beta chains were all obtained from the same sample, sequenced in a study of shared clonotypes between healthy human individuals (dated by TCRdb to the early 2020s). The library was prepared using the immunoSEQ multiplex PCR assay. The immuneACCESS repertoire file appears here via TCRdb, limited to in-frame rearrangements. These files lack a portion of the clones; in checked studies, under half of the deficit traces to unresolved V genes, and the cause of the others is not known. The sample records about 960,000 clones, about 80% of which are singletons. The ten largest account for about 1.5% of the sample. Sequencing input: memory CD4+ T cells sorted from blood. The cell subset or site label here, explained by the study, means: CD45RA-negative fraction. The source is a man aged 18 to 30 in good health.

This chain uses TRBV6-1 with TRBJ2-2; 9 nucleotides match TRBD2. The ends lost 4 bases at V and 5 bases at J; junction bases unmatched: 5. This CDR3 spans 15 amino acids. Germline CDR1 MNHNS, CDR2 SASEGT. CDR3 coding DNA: TGTGCCAGCAGTGTTCGAGCGGGGGGTACCGGGGAGCTGTTTTTT. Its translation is CASSVRAGGTGELFF.

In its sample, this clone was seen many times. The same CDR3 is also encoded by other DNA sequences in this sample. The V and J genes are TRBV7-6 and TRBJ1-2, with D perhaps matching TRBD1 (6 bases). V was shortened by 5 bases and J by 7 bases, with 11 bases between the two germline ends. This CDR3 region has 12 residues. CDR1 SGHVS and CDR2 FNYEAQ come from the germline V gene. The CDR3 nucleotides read TGTGCCAGCAGCCCAATAGGGGGTGGCTACACCTTC. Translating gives CASSPIGGGYTF.

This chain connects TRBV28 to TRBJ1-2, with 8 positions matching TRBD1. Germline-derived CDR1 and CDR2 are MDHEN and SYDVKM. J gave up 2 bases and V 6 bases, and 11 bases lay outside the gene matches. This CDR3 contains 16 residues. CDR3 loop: CASSTTGGRSNYGYTF. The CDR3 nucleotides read TGTGCCAGCAGCACCACAGGGGGAAGATCCAACTATGGCTACACCTTC.

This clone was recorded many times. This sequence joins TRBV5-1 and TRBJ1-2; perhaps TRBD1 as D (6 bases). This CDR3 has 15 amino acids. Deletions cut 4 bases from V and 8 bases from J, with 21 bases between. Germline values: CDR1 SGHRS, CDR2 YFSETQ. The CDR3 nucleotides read TGCGCCAGCAGCCTCGGGACACCTCGGGAAGGGGGCTACACCTTC. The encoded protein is CASSLGTPREGGYTF. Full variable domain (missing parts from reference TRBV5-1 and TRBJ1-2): KAGVTQTPRYLIKTRGQQVTLSCSPISGHRSVSWYQQTPGQGLQFLFEYFSETQRNKGNFPGRFSGRQFSNSRSEMNVSTLELGDSALYLCASSLGTPREGGYTFGSGTRLTVV.

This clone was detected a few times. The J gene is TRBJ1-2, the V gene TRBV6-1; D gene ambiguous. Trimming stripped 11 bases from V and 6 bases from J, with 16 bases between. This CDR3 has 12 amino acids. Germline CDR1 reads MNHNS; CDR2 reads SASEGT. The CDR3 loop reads CASQRGLDGYTF. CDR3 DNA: TGTGCCTCTCAGCGGGGTTTAGATGGCTACACCTTC.

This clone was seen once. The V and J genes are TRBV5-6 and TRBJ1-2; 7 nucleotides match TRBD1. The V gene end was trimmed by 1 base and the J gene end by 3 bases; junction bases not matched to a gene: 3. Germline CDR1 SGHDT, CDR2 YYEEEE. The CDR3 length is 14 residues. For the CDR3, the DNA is TGTGCCAGCAGCTTGAGAACAGGGGACTATGGCTACACCTTC. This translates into CASSLRTGDYGYTF.

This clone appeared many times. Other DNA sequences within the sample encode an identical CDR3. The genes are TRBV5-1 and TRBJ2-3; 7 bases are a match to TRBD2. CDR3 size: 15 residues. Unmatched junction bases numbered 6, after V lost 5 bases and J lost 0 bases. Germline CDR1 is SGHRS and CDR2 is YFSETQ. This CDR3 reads CASSSERGSTDTQYF. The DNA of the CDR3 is TGCGCCAGCAGTAGCGAGCGGGGTAGCACAGATACGCAGTATTTT.

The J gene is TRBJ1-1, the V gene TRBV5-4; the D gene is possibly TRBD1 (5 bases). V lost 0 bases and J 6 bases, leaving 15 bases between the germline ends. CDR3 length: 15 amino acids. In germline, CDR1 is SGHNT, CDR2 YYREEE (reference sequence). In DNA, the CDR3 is TGTGCCAGCAGCTTGGATAGGGGTAGGCAAGCTGAAGCTTTCTTT. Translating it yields CASSLDRGRQAEAFF.

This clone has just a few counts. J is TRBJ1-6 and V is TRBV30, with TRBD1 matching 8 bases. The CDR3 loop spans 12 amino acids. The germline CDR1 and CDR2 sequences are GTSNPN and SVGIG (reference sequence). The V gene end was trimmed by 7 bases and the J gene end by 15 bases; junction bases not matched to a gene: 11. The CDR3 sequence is CAFRTGQTDLHF. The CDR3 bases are TGTGCCTTCAGGACAGGGCAGACTGACCTCCACTTT.

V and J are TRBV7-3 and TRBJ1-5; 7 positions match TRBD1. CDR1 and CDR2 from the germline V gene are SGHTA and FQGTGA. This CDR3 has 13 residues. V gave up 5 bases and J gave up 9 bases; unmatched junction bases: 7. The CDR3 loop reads CASSLDRESPQHF. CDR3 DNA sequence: TGTGCCAGCAGCCTAGACAGGGAATCGCCCCAGCATTTT.

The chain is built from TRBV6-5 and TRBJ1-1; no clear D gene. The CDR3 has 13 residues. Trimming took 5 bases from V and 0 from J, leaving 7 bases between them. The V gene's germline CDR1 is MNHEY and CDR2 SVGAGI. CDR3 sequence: CASSNPLNTEAFF. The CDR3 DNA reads TGTGCCAGCAGTAATCCCCTGAACACTGAAGCTTTCTTT.

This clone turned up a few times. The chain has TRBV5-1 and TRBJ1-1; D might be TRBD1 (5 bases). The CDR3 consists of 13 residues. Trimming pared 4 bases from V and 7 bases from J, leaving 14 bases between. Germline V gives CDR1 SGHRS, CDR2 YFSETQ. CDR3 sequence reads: CASSKGTALEAFF. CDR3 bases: TGCGCCAGCAGCAAAGGGACGGCTCTTGAAGCTTTCTTT.

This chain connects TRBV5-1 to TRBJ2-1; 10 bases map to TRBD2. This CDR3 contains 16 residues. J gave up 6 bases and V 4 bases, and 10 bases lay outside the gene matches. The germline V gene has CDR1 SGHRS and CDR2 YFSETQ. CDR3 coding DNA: TGCGCCAGCAGCAGACGCCTAGCGGGAGAGGGCAATGAGCAGTTCTTC. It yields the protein CASSRRLAGEGNEQFF.

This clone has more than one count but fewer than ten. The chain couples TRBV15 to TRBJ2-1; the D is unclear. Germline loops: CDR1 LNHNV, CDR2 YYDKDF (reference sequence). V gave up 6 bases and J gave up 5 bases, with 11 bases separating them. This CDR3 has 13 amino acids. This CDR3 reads CATSSKGDNEQFF. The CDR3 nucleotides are TGTGCCACCAGTAGTAAAGGCGACAATGAGCAGTTCTTC.

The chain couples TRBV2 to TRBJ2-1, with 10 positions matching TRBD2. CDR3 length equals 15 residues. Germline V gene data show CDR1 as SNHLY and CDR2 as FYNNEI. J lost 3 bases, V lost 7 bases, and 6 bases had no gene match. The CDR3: CASTPGTSDYNEQFF. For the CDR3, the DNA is TGTGCCAGCACCCCCGGGACTAGCGACTACAATGAGCAGTTCTTC.

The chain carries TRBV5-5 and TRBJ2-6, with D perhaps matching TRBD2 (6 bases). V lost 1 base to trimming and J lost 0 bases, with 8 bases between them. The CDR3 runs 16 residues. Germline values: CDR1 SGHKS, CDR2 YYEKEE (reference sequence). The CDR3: CASSLRGDSGANVLTF. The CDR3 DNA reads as TGTGCCAGCAGCTTGCGCGGGGACTCTGGGGCCAACGTCCTGACTTTC.

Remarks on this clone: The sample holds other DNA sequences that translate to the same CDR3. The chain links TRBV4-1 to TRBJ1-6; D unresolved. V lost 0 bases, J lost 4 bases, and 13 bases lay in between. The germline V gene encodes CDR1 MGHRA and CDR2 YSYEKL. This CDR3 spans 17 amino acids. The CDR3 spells CASSQDSGTLYNSPLHF. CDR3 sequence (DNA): TGCGCCAGCAGCCAAGATTCCGGAACACTATATAATTCACCCCTCCACTTT.

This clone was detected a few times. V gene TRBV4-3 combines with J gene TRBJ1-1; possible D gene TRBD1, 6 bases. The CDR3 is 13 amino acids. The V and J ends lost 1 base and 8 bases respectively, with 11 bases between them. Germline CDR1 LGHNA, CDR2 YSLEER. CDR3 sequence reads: CASSQVVDREAFF. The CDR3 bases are TGCGCCAGCAGCCAAGTGGTGGACAGAGAAGCTTTCTTT.

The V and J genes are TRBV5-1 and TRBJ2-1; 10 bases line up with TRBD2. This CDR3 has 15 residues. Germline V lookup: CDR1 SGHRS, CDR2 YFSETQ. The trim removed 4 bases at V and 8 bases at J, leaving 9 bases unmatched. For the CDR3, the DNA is TGCGCCAGCAGCCTTAGCGGGAGGATTTGGGATGAGCAGTTCTTC. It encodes CASSLSGRIWDEQFF. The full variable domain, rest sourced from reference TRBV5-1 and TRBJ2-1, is KAGVTQTPRYLIKTRGQQVTLSCSPISGHRSVSWYQQTPGQGLQFLFEYFSETQRNKGNFPGRFSGRQFSNSRSEMNVSTLELGDSALYLCASSLSGRIWDEQFFGPGTRLTVL.

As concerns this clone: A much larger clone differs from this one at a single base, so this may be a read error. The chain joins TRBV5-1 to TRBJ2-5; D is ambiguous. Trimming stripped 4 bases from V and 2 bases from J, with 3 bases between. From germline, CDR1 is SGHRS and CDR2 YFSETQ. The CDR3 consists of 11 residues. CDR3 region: CASSIQETQYF. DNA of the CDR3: TGCGCCAGCAGCATACAAGAGACCCAGTACTTC.

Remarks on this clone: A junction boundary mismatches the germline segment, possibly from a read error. The CDR3 DNA is TGTGCCAGCAGTGAGGAACAACCCCCTCCGGTCTTC. It translates to CASSEEQPPPVF. This chain connects TRBV2 to TRBJ2-1; D gene uncertain. Germline CDR1 reads SNHLY; CDR2 reads FYNNEI. The CDR3 has 12 amino acids.

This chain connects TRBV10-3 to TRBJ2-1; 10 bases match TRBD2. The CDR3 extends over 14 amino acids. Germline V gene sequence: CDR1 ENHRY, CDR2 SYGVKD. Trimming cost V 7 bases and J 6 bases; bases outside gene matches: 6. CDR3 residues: CAITDSGGVNEQFF. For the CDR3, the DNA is TGTGCCATCACCGACAGCGGGGGGGTCAATGAGCAGTTCTTC.